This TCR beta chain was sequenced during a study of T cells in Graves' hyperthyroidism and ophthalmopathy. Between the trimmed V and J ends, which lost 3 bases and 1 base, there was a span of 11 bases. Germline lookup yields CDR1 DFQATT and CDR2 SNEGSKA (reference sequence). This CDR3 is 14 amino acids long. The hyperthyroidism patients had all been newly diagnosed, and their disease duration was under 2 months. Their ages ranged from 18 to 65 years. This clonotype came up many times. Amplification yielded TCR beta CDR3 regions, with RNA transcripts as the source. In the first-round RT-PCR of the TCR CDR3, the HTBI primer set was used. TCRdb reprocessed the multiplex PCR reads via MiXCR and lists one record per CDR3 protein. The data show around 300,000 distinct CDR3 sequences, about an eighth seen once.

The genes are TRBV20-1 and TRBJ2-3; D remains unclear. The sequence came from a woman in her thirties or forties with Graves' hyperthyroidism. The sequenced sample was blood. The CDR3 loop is CSARGWSGTDTQYF. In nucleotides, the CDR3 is TGCAGTGCTAGGGGATGGAGCGGCACAGATACGCAGTATTTT.